These 18 T cell receptor beta chains share one sample of origin, sequenced in a study of blood T cell repertoires in COVID-19. Libraries were prepared by immunoSEQ multiplex PCR; TCRdb keeps only in-frame clonotypes and omits some of them. The table lists fewer than 250,000 clones, approximately 86% of them singletons. Material for sequencing was peripheral blood. Receptor source: a woman aged 60-75 years who had recovered from COVID-19.

V is TRBV12-2 and J is TRBJ1-3; the table calls TRBD1, which could not be checked here. TRBV12-2 is shown as a pseudogene. CDR3 length equals 15 residues. Here the CDR3 reads CASRLVAGNGNTIYF. Here the CDR3 DNA reads TGTGCAAGTCGCTTAGTGGCAGGGAATGGAAACACCATATATTTT.

The chain has TRBV9 and TRBJ1-1, with 9 bases that match TRBD1. Germline-derived CDR1 and CDR2 are SGDLS and YYNGEE. The junction had 2 bases not matched to a gene; V was cut back by 3 bases and J by 5 bases. This CDR3 spans 13 amino acids. CDR3 protein: CASSATGGTEAFF. The CDR3 DNA reads TGTGCCAGCAGCGCGACAGGGGGAACTGAAGCTTTCTTT.

In its sample, this clone was seen once. The rearrangement joins TRBV5-4 to TRBJ2-5, with TRBD1 matching over 8 bases. This CDR3 has 15 residues. CDR1 is SGHNT and CDR2 is YYREEE in the germline V gene (reference sequence). Trimming removed 0 bases from V and 5 bases from J; junction bases left unmatched: 6. For the CDR3, the DNA is TGTGCCAGCAGCTTGGTCGGACAGGGTGGGGAGACCCAGTACTTC. As protein: CASSLVGQGGETQYF.

The J gene is TRBJ1-3, the V gene TRBV28; 7 nucleotides line up with TRBD1. Germline V lookup: CDR1 MDHEN, CDR2 SYDVKM. The CDR3 is made up of 16 amino acids. V trimming: 1 base; J trimming: 0 bases; junction bases outside the gene matches: 3. The CDR3 sequence: CASSLFWTGSGNTIYF. CDR3 DNA sequence: TGTGCCAGCAGTTTATTTTGGACAGGCTCTGGAAACACCATATATTTT.

V usage is TRBV9 and J usage is TRBJ1-5; D may be TRBD1 (5 bases). V lost 4 bases, J lost 4 bases, and 9 bases lay in between. CDR3 size: 13 residues. Germline CDR1 and CDR2: SGDLS and YYNGEE. CDR3 protein: CASSSGGNQPQHF. CDR3 bases: TGTGCCAGCAGCTCCGGGGGGAATCAGCCCCAGCATTTT. The full variable domain, with the rest looked up from reference TRBV9 and TRBJ1-5, is DSGVTQTPKHLITATGQRVTLRCSPRSGDLSVYWYQQSLDQGLQFLIQYYNGEERAKGNILERFSAQQFPDLHSELNLSSLELGDSALYFCASSSGGNQPQHFGDGTRLSIL.

The rearrangement uses TRBV3-1 (or the pseudogene TRBV3-2) and TRBJ2-1; TRBD2 agrees at 13 bases. The V gene end was trimmed by 4 bases and the J gene end by 7 bases; junction bases not matched to a gene: 7. Germline V gene data show CDR1 as LGHDT and CDR2 as YNNKEL (reference sequence). CDR3 size: 16 residues. DNA for the CDR3: TGTGCCAGCAGCCCCCGGACTAGCGGGGGACGTAATGAGCAGTTCTTC. Translation gives CASSPRTSGGRNEQFF.

Note on this clone: Mismatch with germline at one junction end may stem from a read error. J is TRBJ1-5 and V is TRBV7-2; 8 bases line up with TRBD1. The CDR3 totals 17 residues. Germline V lookup: CDR1 SGHTA, CDR2 FQGNSA. The chain's CDR3 is CASSLGSSGGRNQSQHF. Written as DNA, the CDR3 is TGTGCCAGCAGCTTAGGGAGCTCAGGGGGCCGCAATCAGTCCCAGCATTTT.

This clone was counted a single time. The chain employs TRBV7-9 and TRBJ2-1; 7 bases align to TRBD2. The V gene end was trimmed by 5 bases and the J gene end by 2 bases; junction bases not matched to a gene: 6. Germline V gene sequence: CDR1 SEHNR, CDR2 FQNEAQ (reference sequence). The CDR3 runs to 15 residues. In DNA form, the CDR3 reads TGTGCCAGCAGCCCCGCCGGGACTACCTACAATGAGCAGTTCTTC. It yields the protein CASSPAGTTYNEQFF.

For the CDR3, the DNA is TGTGCCACCAGTGATTTCCGGACAGGGGGTGGAGAGACCCAGTACTTC. Residues: CATSDFRTGGGETQYF. The V gene is TRBV24-1, the J gene TRBJ2-5; TRBD1 matches 10 bases. The V gene end was trimmed by 1 base and the J gene end by 4 bases; junction bases not matched to a gene: 5. The CDR3 is 16 residues long. Germline CDR1 is KGHDR and CDR2 is SFDVKD.

The rearrangement uses TRBV20-1 and TRBJ1-1, with D perhaps TRBD1 (5 bases). V gave up 3 bases and J gave up 3 bases, with 11 bases separating them. The germline gives CDR1 DFQATT, CDR2 SNEGSKA (reference sequence). The CDR3 has 13 amino acids. CDR3 in amino acids: CSASQGSYTEAFF. CDR3 nucleotide sequence: TGCAGTGCTAGTCAGGGTTCCTACACTGAAGCTTTCTTT.

V gene TRBV6-5 combines with J gene TRBJ2-2, with a possible D match to TRBD1 (5 bases). Germline CDR1 and CDR2: MNHEY and SVGAGI. There are 14 residues in the CDR3. The V gene lost 4 bases and the J gene lost 1 base, with 7 bases spanning the gap. CDR3 coding DNA: TGTGCCAGCAGTTTTGGACAGAACACCGGGGAGCTGTTTTTT. It codes for CASSFGQNTGELFF.

This sequence joins TRBV6-5 and TRBJ2-2; D gene unclear. V was shortened by 7 bases and J by 6 bases, with 15 bases between the two germline ends. Per the germline V gene, CDR1 is MNHEY and CDR2 is SVGAGI. This CDR3 is 14 amino acids long. As DNA, the CDR3 is TGTGCCAGCAAGTCTCTATTATCGTCCGGGGAGCTGTTTTTT. Translation: CASKSLLSSGELFF.

This chain connects TRBV19 to TRBJ1-2; D is uncertain. V was trimmed by 7 bases and J by 4 bases, leaving 10 bases between them. The CDR3 runs to 12 residues. Germline V gene lookup returns CDR1 LNHDA and CDR2 SQIVND (reference sequence). CDR3 DNA sequence: TGTGCCAGTATGGAGACCATCTATGGCTACACCTTC. Protein sequence: CASMETIYGYTF.

This clone occurred once. V is TRBV19 and J is TRBJ1-5; 7 nucleotides line up with TRBD1. This CDR3 region has 15 residues. V lost 7 bases and J lost 6; bases outside the gene matches: 12. CDR1 is LNHDA and CDR2 is SQIVND in the germline V gene (reference sequence). The CDR3 protein is CASTSRQGSGQPQHF. In nucleotides, the CDR3 is TGTGCCAGTACCTCAAGACAGGGTTCGGGTCAGCCCCAGCATTTT.

V usage is TRBV7-2 and J usage is TRBJ1-5; 11 bases map to TRBD1. This CDR3 contains 15 residues. Losses at the gene ends were 5 bases for V and 4 bases for J; bases not matched to a gene: 4. Per germline, CDR1 SGHTA and CDR2 FQGNSA. This CDR3 is CASSLGQGVNQPQHF. The CDR3 region has the DNA TGTGCCAGCAGCCTGGGACAGGGGGTAAATCAGCCCCAGCATTTT.

V gene TRBV11-2 combines with J gene TRBJ2-3, with 8 bases matching TRBD2. In germline, CDR1 is SGHAT, CDR2 FQNNGV. Losses at the gene ends were 1 base for V and 3 bases for J; bases not matched to a gene: 3. The CDR3 contains 15 residues. DNA of the CDR3: TGTGCCAGCAGCTTAGCGGGGGGGCTAACAGATACGCAGTATTTT. This encodes CASSLAGGLTDTQYF.

The chain uses TRBV19 and TRBJ1-6; 7 bases align to TRBD1. Germline CDR1 is LNHDA and CDR2 is SQIVND (reference sequence). The CDR3 is made up of 13 amino acids. The junction had 1 base not matched to a gene; V was cut back by 4 bases and J by 7 bases. The chain's CDR3 is CASSTGGNSPLHF. The CDR3 coding sequence is TGTGCCAGTAGTACAGGGGGGAATTCACCCCTCCACTTT.

This clone has a handful of counts. V usage is TRBV19 and J usage is TRBJ1-1, with D unclear. The germline V gene encodes CDR1 LNHDA and CDR2 SQIVND (reference sequence). The CDR3 contains 15 residues. V lost 1 base and J lost 4, with 13 bases in between. The CDR3 DNA reads as TGTGCCAGTAGTATAGTGAGAGGGAGAATCACTGAAGCTTTCTTT. Translating gives CASSIVRGRITEAFF.